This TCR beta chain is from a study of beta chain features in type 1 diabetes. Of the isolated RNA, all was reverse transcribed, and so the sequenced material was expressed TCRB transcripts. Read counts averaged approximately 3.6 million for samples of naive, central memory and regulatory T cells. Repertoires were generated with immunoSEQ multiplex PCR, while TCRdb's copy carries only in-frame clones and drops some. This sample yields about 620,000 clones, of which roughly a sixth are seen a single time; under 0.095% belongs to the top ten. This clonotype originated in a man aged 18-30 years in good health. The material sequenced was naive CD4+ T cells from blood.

CDR3 DNA sequence: TGTGCCAGCAGCTCCTCAGGGGTGGGCGAGCAGTACTTC. Translation gives CASSSSGVGEQYF. This chain joins TRBV5-4 and TRBJ2-7, with D maybe TRBD1 (6 bases). The germline gives CDR1 SGHNT, CDR2 YYREEE (reference sequence). V shed 3 bases and J shed 6 bases, with 13 bases lying between them. The CDR3 contains 13 residues.